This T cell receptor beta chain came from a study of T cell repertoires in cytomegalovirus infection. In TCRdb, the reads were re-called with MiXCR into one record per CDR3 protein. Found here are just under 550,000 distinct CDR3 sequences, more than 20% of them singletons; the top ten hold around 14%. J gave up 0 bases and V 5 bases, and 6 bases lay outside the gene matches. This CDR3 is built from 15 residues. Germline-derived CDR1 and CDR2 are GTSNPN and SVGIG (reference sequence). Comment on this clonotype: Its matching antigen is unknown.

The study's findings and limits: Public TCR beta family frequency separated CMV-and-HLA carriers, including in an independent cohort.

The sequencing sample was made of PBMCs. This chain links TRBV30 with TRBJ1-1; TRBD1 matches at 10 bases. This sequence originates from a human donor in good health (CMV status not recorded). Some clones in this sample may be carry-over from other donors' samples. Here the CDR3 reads CAWGGTGVLNTEAFF. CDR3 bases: TGTGCCTGGGGGGGGACAGGGGTTTTGAACACTGAAGCTTTCTTT.